The 7 T cell receptor beta chains in this list originate from one sample, sequenced in a study of T cells after yellow fever vaccination. TCRdb reprocessed the 5' RACE reads with MiXCR, giving one entry per CDR3 protein. The data show about 130,000 distinct CDR3 sequences, with less than 8.5% seen just once and approximately 0.59% held by the top ten. The sequences come from CD4+ T cells sorted from PBMCs, collected 10 days after the yellow fever booster vaccination. The receptors come from a man younger than 40 who received the YFV17D yellow fever vaccine.

This clonotype was counted a few times. The chain carries TRBV19 and TRBJ2-7; D remains ambiguous. There are 12 residues in the CDR3. The V gene's germline CDR1 is LNHDA and CDR2 SQIVND (reference sequence). The V and J ends lost 7 bases and 3 bases respectively, with 10 bases between them. CDR3 sequence: CASISPYYEQYF. CDR3 bases: TGTGCCAGTATCTCCCCATACTACGAGCAGTACTTC.

This clonotype showed up many times. The chain combines TRBV4-3 with TRBJ2-1, with 10 bases matching TRBD2. This CDR3 has 16 amino acids. Germline V gives CDR1 LGHNA, CDR2 YSLEER. V shed 4 bases, J shed 8 bases, and the junction held 11 bases outside the gene matches. CDR3 nucleotide sequence: TGCGCCAGCAGCCTTCAAGCGGGAGGGCCGATAGATGAGCAGTTCTTC. Translated: CASSLQAGGPIDEQFF.

This clonotype was counted many times. The CDR3: CASSAADRGKFF. For the CDR3, the DNA is TGTGCCAGCAGCGCCGCCGACAGGGGGAAGTTCTTC. The chain combines TRBV16 with TRBJ2-1; 9 bases match TRBD1. This CDR3 has 12 residues. J was trimmed by 14 bases and V by 5 bases; bases with no gene match: 7. Germline V gene sequence: CDR1 KGHSY, CDR2 FQNENV. Filled out from reference TRBV16 and TRBJ2-1, the complete variable domain reads GEEVAQTPKHLVRGEGQKAKLYCAPIKGHSYVFWYQQVLKNEFKFLISFQNENVFDETGMPKERFSAKCLPNSPCSLEIQATKLEDSAVYFCASSAADRGKFFGPGTRLTVL.

The table lists this clonotype with many counts. The V and J genes are TRBV28 and TRBJ2-5; no reliable D call. The CDR3 covers 11 residues. The germline V gene has CDR1 MDHEN and CDR2 SYDVKM. The V gene lost 8 bases and the J gene lost 7 bases, with 11 bases spanning the gap. The CDR3 protein is CASGSYRTQYF. The CDR3 region has the DNA TGTGCCAGCGGTTCCTACCGGACCCAGTACTTC.

This clonotype was seen ten or more times. The V and J genes are TRBV20-1 and TRBJ2-7, with 10 bases lining up with TRBD1. Germline V gene data show CDR1 as DFQATT and CDR2 as SNEGSKA (reference sequence). V shed 5 bases and J 3 bases; nucleotides not matched to a gene: 13. The length of the CDR3 is 16 residues. The CDR3 loop reads CSAAGTGDANFYEQYF. The CDR3 nucleotides read TGCAGTGCTGCCGGGACAGGGGACGCGAACTTCTACGAGCAGTACTTC.

This clonotype has at least ten counts. CDR3 in amino acids: CSATGQENYEQYF. The CDR3 bases are TGCAGTGCAACGGGACAAGAGAACTACGAGCAGTACTTC. The chain employs TRBV20-1 and TRBJ2-7, with a weak D call TRBD1 (6 bases). With 6 bases removed from V and 3 bases from J, the gap between germline ends came to 15 bases. Germline lookup yields CDR1 DFQATT and CDR2 SNEGSKA (reference sequence). The CDR3 loop spans 13 amino acids.

V gene TRBV28 combines with J gene TRBJ2-3; TRBD2 matches at 8 bases. Germline lookup yields CDR1 MDHEN and CDR2 SYDVKM. Trimming at V came to 7 bases and at J to 8 bases, leaving 11 bases not matched to a gene. The CDR3 spans 14 residues. The CDR3 DNA sequence: TGTGCCAGCACTCGAAGCGGGAGTGGAGGTACGCAGTATTTT. It yields the protein CASTRSGSGGTQYF.